The present entry profiles one TCR beta chain with its context. The antigen remains undetermined. This sample is part of a study of chemoradiotherapy in HPV16-positive cancers. About the research overall: Candidate HPV-specific clones and shared TCR motifs came from two HPV16-positive patients.

Assay: immunoSEQ multiplex PCR; the TCRdb copy retains only in-frame clones and omits some. The data contain about 16,000 clones, about three quarters of them singletons. The CDR3 is 14 residues long. Whole-study results and caveats: HPV-specific T cells were functionally defined from only a couple of HPV16-positive patients.

The clonotype was recovered from a human donor with HPV-associated anogenital cancer. This rearrangement joins TRBV1 to TRBJ2-1; the D call in the table, TRBD1, was not verified against the DNA. TRBV1 is noted as a pseudogene. The sequenced sample was tumor tissue, obtained from a patient who underwent chemoradiotherapy. The CDR3 protein is CTSSQAGQGDEQFF. The CDR3 coding sequence is TGCACCAGCAGCCAAGCCGGGCAGGGGGATGAGCAGTTCTTC.